Given below is one TCR beta chain in context. This clonotype was counted between two and nine times. Its antigen target is currently unknown. Base-call qualities are not available, and no considerably larger clone is one nucleotide away. The record originates from a study of T cells in Graves' hyperthyroidism and ophthalmopathy (dated by TCRdb to about 2019). Describing the broader study: Peripheral blood was collected at initial diagnosis, before any treatment. To identify TCR V-J signatures that set the groups apart, the researchers used a discovery cohort of 100 patients, made up of roughly 45 with Graves' ophthalmopathy and 57 with stable Graves' hyperthyroidism. Whether ophthalmopathy could be predicted prospectively was tested in an independent validation cohort made up of some 20 hyperthyroidism patients plus 17 patients who later progressed to ophthalmopathy. The 75 to 100 discovery patients were randomly divided into training and test sets at a 7:3 ratio. The study also compared thyroid tissue and blood T-cell repertoires from a handful of Graves' hyperthyroidism patients. After blood sampling, hyperthyroidism patients were treated with methimazole at a starting dose of 30 mg daily, and ophthalmopathy patients were treated with high-dose intravenous methylprednisolone. The paper describes TCR Vbeta CDR3 sequencing of more than 120 peripheral blood samples, made up of 43 ophthalmopathy patients, roughly 75 hyperthyroidism patients and some 17 progressor patients. Study-level results and caveats: In cross-validation, a model built on a 13 V-J signature told ophthalmopathy apart from stable hyperthyroidism with just under 90% sensitivity and around 84% specificity, and in testing the same model reached 80%/75%. Blood samples also contained most of the expanded thyroid clonotypes (frequency above 0.001), which suggests that blood repertoires may reflect thyroid immune responses. In validation, the model predicted progression to ophthalmopathy a median of about 6.5 months before onset, with about 71% sensitivity and just under 75% specificity. No statistical method was used to set the sample size in advance, and investigators knew the group allocation.

Amplification of TCR beta CDR3 regions was carried out from RNA transcripts. For the first round of RT-PCR on the TCR CDR3, the HTBI primer set was used together with the Qiagen OneStep RT-PCR kit. The libraries were constructed in a second round of multiplex PCR and then size-selected and purified. The libraries were sequenced on an Illumina HiSeq2000 using paired-end 100 bp reads. Concerning the study's data processing: SOAPnuke was used to process the raw data, with reads discarded if the reads contained adapters or uncalled bases, had a mean Phred below 15, or lacked an exact constant-primer or identifier match. COPE v1.2.5 was used to merge the high-quality paired reads, and each unique nucleotide sequence was defined as a clonotype. MiTCR v1.1 was used to align the clonotypes against IMGT TRBV, TRBD and TRBJ reference segments. The analysis was restricted to V-J combinations with a frequency above 0.0001, which together covered roughly 99% of the repertoires. The TCS score was defined as the ratio of F50 (clonal expansion) to E x V (chaos), calculated using BLOSUM62-based TCRdist between CDR3 peptides within each V-J. Welch's t-statistics and random forest reduced around 520 V-J features to 10 to 15, which were used in a naive Bayes classifier (R e1071). Thyroid-blood repertoire similarity was quantified with the Morisita-Horn index. TCRdb's own reprocessing of the public reads used fastp at Q25 and MiXCR and kept productive beta chains. Rows merge per CDR3 protein into single entries with the most common DNA and genes. V and J calls and clone size were set by TCRdb, not the authors. In all, the sample holds hundreds of thousands of distinct CDR3 sequences, and over 35% of those were seen once. The ten largest make up about 9% of the sample.

Stable Graves' hyperthyroidism was defined as the absence of progression to ophthalmopathy over 18 months of follow-up. Hyperthyroidism patients were aged 18 to 65 years and newly diagnosed, with disease duration of less than 2 months. Any patient with an uncontrolled infection, another autoimmune disease, pregnancy or lactation was excluded. Clinical symptoms, serum thyroxine and TRAb, thyroid ultrasound, and orbital computed tomography formed the basis for the diagnoses. PBMCs were separated from 10 ml of fresh peripheral blood using Ficoll-Paque density gradient centrifugation. Total RNA was extracted using Trizol reagent, and RNA quality was assessed on an Agilent 2100 Bioanalyzer. CDR1 and CDR2 are read off the germline V gene as SGDLS and YYNGEE. V lost 6 bases and J lost 1 base; the stretch between them is 10 bases long. Its CDR3 holds 14 amino acids, cysteine through phenylalanine. Solely the CDR3 DNA is kept, with 42 bases framed from the first base.

Sequencing input: blood. The receptor comes from a man aged 18 to 29 with Graves' hyperthyroidism. Recombination connected TRBV9 to TRBJ2-2, and perhaps TRBD2 as D gene, on 5 matching bases. The CDR3 amino acid sequence is: CASKGRENTGELFF. In nucleotides, the sequence is TGTGCCAGCAAGGGTCGGGAGAACACCGGGGAGCTGTTTTTT.